This entry is about one TCR beta chain. This same CDR3 is encoded by further DNA sequences in the sample. Germline loops: CDR1 KGHSH, CDR2 LQKENI. The V and J ends lost 3 bases and 1 base respectively, with 3 bases between them. CDR3 size: 12 residues. The data belong to a study of blood T cell repertoires in COVID-19. Study background: Donors in the United States, Italy and Spain gave samples during acute or convalescent COVID-19. T cells, B-cell-depleted T cells, or PBMCs provided the cDNA or gDNA that served as material.

Sequencing was performed with immunoSEQ multiplex PCR; in TCRdb, only in-frame clones are kept and a portion is missing. The sample shows approximately 260,000 clones, roughly 85% of them seen only once. The V call is TRBV18, the J call TRBJ1-1; unclear D gene. The sequence came from a woman in her sixties or seventies with acute or convalescent COVID-19. The source material was peripheral blood. CDR3 in amino acids: CASSPRNTEAFF. In nucleotides, the CDR3 is TGTGCCAGCTCACCCCGGAACACTGAAGCTTTCTTT.